Listed here are 2 T cell receptor beta chains from one sample, sequenced in a study of blood T cell repertoires in COVID-19. The data were produced by immunoSEQ multiplex PCR, yet TCRdb's version contains in-frame clones alone and is incomplete. Counted here are around 160,000 clones, 85% occurring once; the ten biggest clones make up roughly 3%. The sample was peripheral blood. Receptors originate from a middle-aged woman with active or convalescent COVID-19.

The chain couples TRBV4-1 to TRBJ2-5; 8 bases are a match to TRBD2. With 6 bases clipped from V and 2 bases from J, the junction kept 8 bases outside the gene matches. The CDR3 totals 15 residues. Germline values: CDR1 MGHRA, CDR2 YSYEKL. The DNA of the CDR3 is TGCGCCAGCAGTCAGAGCGGGGGACGTCAAGAGACCCAGTACTTC. Encoded protein: CASSQSGGRQETQYF.

The gene calls are TRBV7-8 and TRBJ2-1, with TRBD1 matching over 8 bases. Germline V gene data show CDR1 as SGHVS and CDR2 as FQNEAQ. This CDR3 region has 15 residues. J was trimmed by 7 bases and V by 3 bases; bases with no gene match: 8. The CDR3 protein is CASSLTWTGWNEQFF. The CDR3 DNA reads as TGTGCCAGCAGCTTGACTTGGACAGGGTGGAATGAGCAGTTCTTC.